The source of this TCR beta chain is a study of lymphopenia after photon versus proton radiotherapy. Study-level findings and limits: After the lymphocyte nadir, photon-treated repertoires showed oligoclonal expansion, especially of CD8+ Temra cells. Relative stability marked proton patients; photon patients lost diversity and naive cells.

V dropped 7 bases and J dropped 2 bases, with 9 bases sitting between them. Per the germline V gene, CDR1 is SQVTM and CDR2 is ANQGSEA. This CDR3 is 11 amino acids long. The method was immunoSEQ multiplex PCR; TCRdb's version includes in-frame clones alone and lacks a portion of them. The sample lists around 150,000 clones; more than 85% were seen once. For this clone: The antigen is unknown.

The sequencing here drew on peripheral blood, taken from a patient treated with photon-based radiotherapy. V gene TRBV29-1 combines with J gene TRBJ2-7; D unclear. The sequence was collected from a man over 45 with gastric cancer. The CDR3 loop reads CSASKAYEQYF. The CDR3 nucleotides read TGCAGCGCCTCCAAGGCCTACGAGCAGTACTTC.